Listed below are T cell receptor beta chains from one sample, sequenced in a study of cytomegalovirus exposure and HLA in healthy donors. The assay was immunoSEQ multiplex PCR, and TCRdb's table has in-frame clones only and misses some. The data contain around 140,000 clones, 70% to 80% of them singletons. Sequencing used PBMCs. These receptors were taken from a female donor in good health and CMV-seropositive. Each CDR3 is given without its conserved first and last residue. D genes are given only for firm matches. Some rows mark clone size as missing; the rest say once, few, many or name a class of expanded clone.

D,size,J,V,CDR3
TRBD1,-,TRBJ1-4,TRBV6-1,ASRPDRTVSEKLF
TRBD1,once,TRBJ1-1,TRBV11-3,ASSLGQGGTEAF
-,-,TRBJ2-6,TRBV13,ASSFRGSGANVLT
-,-,TRBJ1-5,TRBV13,ASSLGPTGNQPQH
-,few,TRBJ1-1,TRBV6-5,ASRPGVNTEAF
-,-,TRBJ1-1,TRBV11-3,ASSLGAGMNTEAF
TRBD1,-,TRBJ1-4,TRBV7-9,ASSATGRYEKLF
TRBD1,-,TRBJ2-3,TRBV5-1,ASSLIQGAIDTQY
TRBD1,-,TRBJ1-2,TRBV6-1,ASSPPGQLWRYT
TRBD1,-,TRBJ2-7,TRBV4-1,ASSQTGDEQY
TRBD1,-,TRBJ1-1,TRBV27,ASSLSRPGQGFRSTEAF
TRBD2,few,TRBJ2-7,TRBV5-1,ASSPGGANEQY
-,-,TRBJ1-1,TRBV7-9,ASRPQGGTEAF
TRBD2,-,TRBJ2-1,TRBV6-6,ASRPPGTSDEQF
-,-,TRBJ2-3,TRBV19,ASSISSADTQY
-,-,TRBJ2-1,TRBV11-2,ASSQHLGAAGRKGQF
-,once,TRBJ2-5,TRBV19,ASSISGFAETQY
-,-,TRBJ1-1,TRBV2,ASSDLERTEAF
-,-,TRBJ2-3,TRBV5-1,ASSPGLIGTDTQY
-,-,TRBJ2-1,TRBV29-1,SGTRDFYNEQF
-,-,TRBJ1-5,TRBV4-1,ASSPGRNQPQH
TRBD2,few,TRBJ2-2,TRBV4-1,ASSQLTRRGRLTGELF
TRBD2,few,TRBJ2-1,TRBV6-1,ASSELASGGYEQF
TRBD1,-,TRBJ2-7,TRBV7-9,ASSPPGQGTYEQY
TRBD2,-,TRBJ2-5,TRBV29-1,SVVGAGGGETQY
-,once,TRBJ2-1,TRBV4-1,ASSQVREVPHNEQF
-,-,TRBJ2-2,TRBV7-6,ASSSYLAGANTGELF
TRBD1,-,TRBJ1-2,TRBV9,ASSVGQGAYGYT
-,-,TRBJ2-1,TRBV11-2,ASSLGPNNEQF
TRBD2,-,TRBJ2-2,TRBV19,ASSIGGGGVISHRFTGELF
-,-,TRBJ1-1,TRBV29-1,SVVLSEAF
TRBD2,-,TRBJ2-3,TRBV6-1,ASIGTSPTDTQY
-,-,TRBJ1-1,TRBV6-5,ASSSHAPQGEAF